The sequence of this T cell receptor (beta chain) was determined in a study of blood T cell repertoires in COVID-19. Study summary: Acute-phase and convalescent COVID-19 samples originated in the United States, Italy and Spain. PBMCs, B-cell-depleted T cells, or T cells were the source of the cDNA or gDNA that made up the material.

Per the authors' pipeline: Estimation of nucleated cell counts was performed using reference gene primer amplification. TCRdb keeps only in-frame clones here, not all; method: immunoSEQ multiplex PCR. The V and J calls and clone size were taken over from that table, and D and trimming were inferred from the DNA. Of around 100,000 clones in the sample, about 88% were seen once. The CDR3 spans 15 residues. V lost 0 bases to trimming and J lost 7 bases; unmatched junction nucleotides: 6. The V gene's germline CDR1 is SGHAT and CDR2 FQNNGV. By proportion, this clone is medium-sized. This chain joins TRBV11-2 and TRBJ1-2; 9 bases are shared with TRBD1. Input material: peripheral blood. The source is a man aged 25-45 years in a cohort sampled during active COVID-19. In DNA, the CDR3 is TGTGCCAGCAGCTTAGACCTCACAGGGGGCAGTGGCTACACCTTC. It yields the protein CASSLDLTGGSGYTF.